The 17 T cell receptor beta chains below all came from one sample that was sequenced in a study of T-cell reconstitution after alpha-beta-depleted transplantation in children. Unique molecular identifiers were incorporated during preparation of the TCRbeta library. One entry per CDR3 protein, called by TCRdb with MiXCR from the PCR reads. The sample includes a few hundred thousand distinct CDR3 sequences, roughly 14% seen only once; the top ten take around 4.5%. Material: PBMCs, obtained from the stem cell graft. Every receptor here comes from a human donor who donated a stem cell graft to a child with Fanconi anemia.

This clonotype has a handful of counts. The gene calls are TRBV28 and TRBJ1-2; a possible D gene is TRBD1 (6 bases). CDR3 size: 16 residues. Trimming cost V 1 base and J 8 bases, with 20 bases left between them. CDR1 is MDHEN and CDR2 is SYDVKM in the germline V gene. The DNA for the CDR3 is TGTGCCAGCAGTTTATCCCCTGCCGGACAGAGTGGCGGCTACACCTTC. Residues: CASSLSPAGQSGGYTF.

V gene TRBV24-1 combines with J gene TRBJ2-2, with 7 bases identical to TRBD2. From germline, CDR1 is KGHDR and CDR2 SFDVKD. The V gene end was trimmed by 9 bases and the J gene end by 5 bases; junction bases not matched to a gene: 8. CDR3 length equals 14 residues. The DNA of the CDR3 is TGTGCCACCCGGCGGACTAGTCGTACCGGGGAGCTGTTTTTT. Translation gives CATRRTSRTGELFF.

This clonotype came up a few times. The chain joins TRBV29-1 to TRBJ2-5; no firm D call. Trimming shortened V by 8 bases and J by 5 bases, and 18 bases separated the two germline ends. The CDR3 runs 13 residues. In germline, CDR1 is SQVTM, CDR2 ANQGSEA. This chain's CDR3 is CSFHPGGWETQYF. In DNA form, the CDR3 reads TGCAGCTTCCACCCAGGTGGTTGGGAGACCCAGTACTTC.

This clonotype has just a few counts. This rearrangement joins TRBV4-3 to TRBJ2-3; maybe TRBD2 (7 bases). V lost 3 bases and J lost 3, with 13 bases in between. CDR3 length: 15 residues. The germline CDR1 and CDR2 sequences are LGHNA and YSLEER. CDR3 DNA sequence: TGCGCCAGCAGCCACGGGGGGCGGGCGACAGATACGCAGTATTTT. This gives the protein CASSHGGRATDTQYF.

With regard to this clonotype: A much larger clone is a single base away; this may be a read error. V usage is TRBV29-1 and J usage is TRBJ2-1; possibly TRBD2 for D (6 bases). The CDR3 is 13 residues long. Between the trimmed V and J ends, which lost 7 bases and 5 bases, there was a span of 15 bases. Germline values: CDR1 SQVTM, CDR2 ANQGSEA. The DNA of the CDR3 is TGCAGCGGTCTCGGGGGTACCAACAATGAGCAGTTCTTC. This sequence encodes CSGLGGTNNEQFF.

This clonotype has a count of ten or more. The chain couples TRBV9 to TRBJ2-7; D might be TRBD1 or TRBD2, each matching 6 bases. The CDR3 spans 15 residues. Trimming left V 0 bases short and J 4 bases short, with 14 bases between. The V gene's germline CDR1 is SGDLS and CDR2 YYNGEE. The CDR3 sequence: CASSVATGAGYEQYF. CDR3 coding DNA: TGTGCCAGCAGCGTAGCGACGGGGGCCGGGTACGAGCAGTACTTC.

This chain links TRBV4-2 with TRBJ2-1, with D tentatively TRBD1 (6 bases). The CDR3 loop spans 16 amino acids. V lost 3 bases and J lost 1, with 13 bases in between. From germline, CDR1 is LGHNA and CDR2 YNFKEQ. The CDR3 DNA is TGTGCCAGCAGCCATAGGACAGACCTATCCTACAATGAGCAGTTCTTC. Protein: CASSHRTDLSYNEQFF.

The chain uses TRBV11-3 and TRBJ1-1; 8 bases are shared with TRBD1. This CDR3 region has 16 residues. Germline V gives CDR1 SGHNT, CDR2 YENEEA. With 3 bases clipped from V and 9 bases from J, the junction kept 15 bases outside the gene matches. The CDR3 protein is CASSFIGGFRQGKAFF. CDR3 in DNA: TGTGCCAGCAGCTTCATAGGGGGATTTCGACAGGGGAAAGCTTTCTTT. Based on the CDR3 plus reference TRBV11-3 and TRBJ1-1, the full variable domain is EAGVVQSPRYKIIEKKQPVAFWCNPISGHNTLYWYLQNLGQGPELLIRYENEEAVDDSQLPKDRFSAERLKGVDSTLKIQPAELGDSAVYLCASSFIGGFRQGKAFFGQGTRLTVV.

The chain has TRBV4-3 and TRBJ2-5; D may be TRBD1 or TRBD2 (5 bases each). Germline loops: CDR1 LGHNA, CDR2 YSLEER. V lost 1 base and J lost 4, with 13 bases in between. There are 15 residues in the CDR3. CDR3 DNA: TGCGCCAGCAGCCAAGTAGAGGGGTTCCGAGAGACCCAGTACTTC. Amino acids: CASSQVEGFRETQYF.

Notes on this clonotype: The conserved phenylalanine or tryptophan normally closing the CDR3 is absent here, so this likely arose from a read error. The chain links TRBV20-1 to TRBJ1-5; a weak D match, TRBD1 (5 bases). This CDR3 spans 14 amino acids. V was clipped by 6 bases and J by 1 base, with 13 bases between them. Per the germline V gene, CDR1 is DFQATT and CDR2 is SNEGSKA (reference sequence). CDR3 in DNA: TGCAGTGCCACACGACAGTTGAGCAATCAGCCCCAGCATGTT. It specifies CSATRQLSNQPQHV.

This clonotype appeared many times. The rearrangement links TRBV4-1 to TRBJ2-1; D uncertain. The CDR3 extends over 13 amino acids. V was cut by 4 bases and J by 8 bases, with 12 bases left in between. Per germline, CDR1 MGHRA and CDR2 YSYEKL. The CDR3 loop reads CASSRTYRDEQFF. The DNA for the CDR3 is TGCGCCAGCAGCCGTACTTATAGGGATGAGCAGTTCTTC.

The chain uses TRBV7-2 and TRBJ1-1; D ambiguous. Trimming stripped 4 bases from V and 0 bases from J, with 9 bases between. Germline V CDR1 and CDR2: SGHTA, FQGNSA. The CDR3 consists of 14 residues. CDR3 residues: CASSSNQVNTEAFF. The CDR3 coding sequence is TGTGCCAGCAGCTCAAACCAGGTGAACACTGAAGCTTTCTTT. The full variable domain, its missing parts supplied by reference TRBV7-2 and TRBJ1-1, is GAGVSQSPSNKVTEKGKDVELRCDPISGHTALYWYRQSLGQGLEFLIYFQGNSAPDKSGLPSDRFSAERTGGSVSTLTIQRTQQEDSAVYLCASSSNQVNTEAFFGQGTRLTVV.

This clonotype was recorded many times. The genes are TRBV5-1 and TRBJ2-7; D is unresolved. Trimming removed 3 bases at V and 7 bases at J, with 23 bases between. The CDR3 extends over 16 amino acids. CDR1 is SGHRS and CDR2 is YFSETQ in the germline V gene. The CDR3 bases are TGCGCCAGCAGCTACTCCTCGAGGACGGACCCTAAAGAGCAGTACTTC. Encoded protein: CASSYSSRTDPKEQYF.

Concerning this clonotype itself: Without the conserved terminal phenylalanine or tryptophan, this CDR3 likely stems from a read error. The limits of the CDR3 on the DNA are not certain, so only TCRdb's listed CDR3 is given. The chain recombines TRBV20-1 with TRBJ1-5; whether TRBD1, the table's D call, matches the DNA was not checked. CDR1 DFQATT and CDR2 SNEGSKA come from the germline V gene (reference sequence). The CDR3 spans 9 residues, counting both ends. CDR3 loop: CSARDPGAR.

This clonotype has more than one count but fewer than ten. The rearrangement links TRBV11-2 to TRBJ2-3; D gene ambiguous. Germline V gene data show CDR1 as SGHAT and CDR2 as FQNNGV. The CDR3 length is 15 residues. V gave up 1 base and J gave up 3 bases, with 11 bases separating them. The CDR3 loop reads CASSLAQVLTDTQYF. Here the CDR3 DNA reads TGTGCCAGCAGCTTAGCTCAGGTTTTAACAGATACGCAGTATTTT.

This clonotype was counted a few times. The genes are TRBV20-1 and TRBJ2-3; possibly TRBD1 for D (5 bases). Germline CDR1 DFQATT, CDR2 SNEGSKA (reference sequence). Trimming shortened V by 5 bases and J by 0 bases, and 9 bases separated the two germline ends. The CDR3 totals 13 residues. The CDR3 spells CSAFRQSTDTQYF. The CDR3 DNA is TGCAGTGCTTTTAGACAGAGCACAGATACGCAGTATTTT.

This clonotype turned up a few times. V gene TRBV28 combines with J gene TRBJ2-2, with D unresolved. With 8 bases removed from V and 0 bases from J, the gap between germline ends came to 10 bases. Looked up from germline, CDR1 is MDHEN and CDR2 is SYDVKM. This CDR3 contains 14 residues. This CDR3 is CASADPSNTGELFF. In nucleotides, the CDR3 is TGTGCCAGCGCTGACCCTTCGAACACCGGGGAGCTGTTTTTT. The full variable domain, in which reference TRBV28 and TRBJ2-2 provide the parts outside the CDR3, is DVKVTQSSRYLVKRTGEKVFLECVQDMDHENMFWYRQDPGLGLRLIYFSYDVKMKEKGDIPEGYSVSREKKERFSLILESASTNQTSMYLCASADPSNTGELFFGEGSRLTVL.